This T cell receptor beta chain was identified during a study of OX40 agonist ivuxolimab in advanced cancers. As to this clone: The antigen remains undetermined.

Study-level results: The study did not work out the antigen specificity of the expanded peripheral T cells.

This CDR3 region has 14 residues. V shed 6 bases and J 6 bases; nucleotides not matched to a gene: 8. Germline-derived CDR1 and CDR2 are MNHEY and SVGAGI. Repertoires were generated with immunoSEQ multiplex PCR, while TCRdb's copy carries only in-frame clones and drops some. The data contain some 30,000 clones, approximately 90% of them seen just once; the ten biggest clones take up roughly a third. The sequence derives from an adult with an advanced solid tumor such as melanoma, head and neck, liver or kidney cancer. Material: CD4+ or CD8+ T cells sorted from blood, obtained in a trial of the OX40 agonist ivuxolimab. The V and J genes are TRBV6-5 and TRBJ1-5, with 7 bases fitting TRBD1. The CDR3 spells CASSTLQGIQPQHF. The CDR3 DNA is TGTGCCAGCAGCACCCTACAGGGGATTCAGCCCCAGCATTTT.